The 20 T cell receptor beta chains given below trace back to one sample, sequenced in a study of regulatory T cells in long-lasting Graves disease (dated by TCRdb to the early 2020s). Receptor amplification or capture employed multiplex PCR. Sequencing instrument: Illumina HiSeq 4000. To build TCR beta libraries, CDR3 regions were amplified by Arm-PCR using iRepertoire HTBI primers. Using fastp at Q25 and MiXCR, TCRdb reprocessed the public reads and kept productive beta chains. Each entry merges the rows of one CDR3 protein and shows their most common DNA and genes. This sample gives a few hundred thousand distinct CDR3 sequences in total; over 9.5% of them show up just once. The ten largest clones capture approximately 20% of the sample. The time point label on this specimen signifies: newly diagnosed GD, antithyroid drugs for less than 3 months. For both TCR sequencing and RNA sequencing, RNA was extracted from PBMCs using TRIzol.

The sample also formed part of further work on T cells in Graves' hyperthyroidism and ophthalmopathy.

Sequencing was performed on peripheral blood mononuclear cells (PBMCs), taken at new diagnosis, from a patient treated with antithyroid drugs. The source of these receptors is a woman younger than 30 with Graves disease. Donor details come from another sample of the same person, matched by shared clones.

The gene calls are TRBV20-1 and TRBJ2-4; 8 nucleotides match TRBD2. This CDR3 has 14 residues. Germline lookup yields CDR1 DFQATT and CDR2 SNEGSKA (reference sequence). Losses at the gene ends were 5 bases for V and 3 bases for J; bases not matched to a gene: 6. CDR3 sequence (DNA): TGCAGTGCTTTGACCGCGGGGGGCAAAAACATTCAGTACTTC. Encoded protein: CSALTAGGKNIQYF.

The chain uses TRBV12-3 or TRBV12-4 and TRBJ2-1, with 7 bases aligning to TRBD2. V lost 4 bases and J lost 3; bases outside the gene matches: 3. The CDR3 contains 14 residues. CDR3 sequence: CASSWLAVYNEQFF. The CDR3 DNA is TGTGCCAGCAGTTGGCTAGCGGTCTACAATGAGCAGTTCTTC.

This clonotype has ten or more counts. The chain combines TRBV6-5 with TRBJ2-5; D uncertain. Germline values: CDR1 MNHEY, CDR2 SVGAGI. Trimming took off 0 bases at V and 5 bases at J, with 10 bases between the two ends. The CDR3 totals 14 residues. The CDR3, as DNA: TGTGCCAGCAGTTACTCGATGCCCAGGGAGACCCAGTACTTC. Protein: CASSYSMPRETQYF.

In its sample, this clonotype was seen many times. V is TRBV28 and J is TRBJ2-2, with D perhaps being TRBD1 or TRBD2 (6 bases each). This CDR3 region has 16 residues. Germline V gene sequence: CDR1 MDHEN, CDR2 SYDVKM. The V gene lost 6 bases and the J gene lost 9 bases, with 23 bases spanning the gap. The CDR3 region has the DNA TGTGCCAGCAGACCGCTGAGATGGAGGGGGAGGTGGGAGCTGTTTTTT. Encoded protein: CASRPLRWRGRWELFF.

At least ten counts were recorded for this clonotype. This rearrangement joins TRBV5-1 to TRBJ1-4; 9 bases agree with TRBD1. The CDR3 contains 17 residues. The junction had 9 bases not matched to a gene; V was cut back by 4 bases and J by 2 bases. Looked up from germline, CDR1 is SGHRS and CDR2 is YFSETQ. CDR3 loop: CASSPGTGTGTNEKLFF. DNA of the CDR3: TGCGCCAGCAGCCCCGGGACAGGGACGGGGACTAATGAAAAACTGTTTTTT.

In its sample, this clonotype was seen many times. The chain uses TRBV7-9 and TRBJ1-1; D is undetermined. This CDR3 comprises 11 residues. Germline CDR1 and CDR2: SEHNR and FQNEAQ (reference sequence). V lost 8 bases, J lost 1 base, and 5 bases lay in between. The CDR3 coding sequence is TGTGCCAGCCGGAGGAACACTGAAGCTTTCTTT. As protein: CASRRNTEAFF. Variable domain in full (rest from reference TRBV7-9 and TRBJ1-1): DTGVSQNPRHKITKRGQNVTFRCDPISEHNRLYWYRQTLGQGPEFLTYFQNEAQLEKSRLLSDRFSAERPKGSFSTLEIQRTEQGDSAMYLCASRRNTEAFFGQGTRLTVV.

This clonotype occurred many times. The V call is TRBV3-1, the J call TRBJ2-1; TRBD2 aligns across 9 bases. The length of the CDR3 is 14 residues. The ends lost 8 bases at V and 6 bases at J; junction bases unmatched: 8. Germline loops: CDR1 LGHDT, CDR2 YNNKEL (reference sequence). The CDR3 here is CASHGTSRGNEQFF. In DNA, the CDR3 is TGTGCCAGCCATGGGACTAGCAGGGGCAATGAGCAGTTCTTC.

In this sample, this clonotype turned up many times. The V call is TRBV10-3, the J call TRBJ2-7; D perhaps matches TRBD2 (6 bases). The CDR3 consists of 14 residues. Per germline, CDR1 ENHRY and CDR2 SYGVKD. Trimming stripped 10 bases from V and 3 bases from J, with 19 bases between. The CDR3 spells CATSYKTSGYEQYF. As DNA, the CDR3 is TGTGCCACCTCTTATAAGACTAGTGGCTACGAGCAGTACTTC.

This clonotype was counted many times. The chain carries TRBV27 and TRBJ1-4, with 10 bases identical to TRBD1. Per germline, CDR1 MNHEY and CDR2 SMNVEV (reference sequence). V shed 4 bases and J 5 bases; nucleotides not matched to a gene: 1. CDR3 length: 14 residues. DNA of the CDR3: TGTGCCAGCAGTTCGGACAGGGGGAATGAAAAACTGTTTTTT. Protein product: CASSSDRGNEKLFF.

This clonotype appeared many times. The chain links TRBV6-2 or TRBV6-3 to TRBJ2-1; D gene uncertain. The CDR3 runs 14 residues. Looked up from germline, CDR1 is MNHEY and CDR2 is SVGEGT. The V gene lost 2 bases and the J gene lost 0 bases, with 5 bases spanning the gap. The CDR3 region is CASSYRSSYNEQFF. CDR3 coding DNA: TGTGCCAGCAGTTACCGCAGCTCCTACAATGAGCAGTTCTTC.

This clonotype was observed at least ten times. The chain uses TRBV9 and TRBJ2-5; 12 bases fit TRBD2. Looked up from germline, CDR1 is SGDLS and CDR2 is YYNGEE. The CDR3 covers 15 residues. Unmatched junction bases numbered 7, after V lost 5 bases and J lost 5 bases. CDR3 in amino acids: CASSASGGASETQYF. The CDR3 nucleotides read TGTGCCAGCAGTGCTAGCGGGGGGGCATCCGAGACCCAGTACTTC. Supplemented by reference TRBV9 and TRBJ2-5, the full variable domain reads DSGVTQTPKHLITATGQRVTLRCSPRSGDLSVYWYQQSLDQGLQFLIQYYNGEERAKGNILERFSAQQFPDLHSELNLSSLELGDSALYFCASSASGGASETQYFGPGTRLLVL.

This clonotype was counted many times. The chain carries TRBV11-2 and TRBJ2-3; D is unresolved. The CDR3 is made up of 16 amino acids. Germline V gives CDR1 SGHAT, CDR2 FQNNGV. V was cut by 5 bases and J by 6 bases, with 21 bases left in between. The CDR3 is CASSPPLGWAADTQYF. CDR3 bases: TGTGCCAGCAGCCCCCCTTTGGGGTGGGCGGCCGATACGCAGTATTTT.

This clonotype was seen at least ten times. The chain recombines TRBV11-2 with TRBJ1-2; D is uncertain. Germline CDR1 is SGHAT and CDR2 is FQNNGV. Trimming stripped 5 bases from V and 4 bases from J, with 14 bases between. This CDR3 has 14 amino acids. CDR3 sequence (DNA): TGTGCCAGCAGCCATATGGACGAGATCTATGGCTACACCTTC. Its protein product is CASSHMDEIYGYTF.

This clonotype was seen many times. This chain links TRBV7-2 with TRBJ1-1; 7 bases agree with TRBD1. From germline, CDR1 is SGHTA and CDR2 FQGNSA. The CDR3 has 12 residues. The trim removed 5 bases at V and 7 bases at J, leaving 4 bases unmatched. CDR3 DNA sequence: TGTGCCAGCAGCCCCACAGGGGTTGAAGCTTTCTTT. Its translation: CASSPTGVEAFF.

This clonotype was seen ten or more times. This chain links TRBV18 with TRBJ1-1; D might be TRBD1 (6 bases). This CDR3 comprises 14 residues. V was cut by 8 bases and J by 0 bases, with 13 bases left in between. Germline V CDR1 and CDR2: KGHSH, LQKENI. The CDR3, as DNA: TGTGCCAGCCGGACAGCACTCATGAACACTGAAGCTTTCTTT. Its translation is CASRTALMNTEAFF.

This clonotype has a count of ten or more. The CDR3 bases are TGCAGCGTTGGTCCTCGACTAGCGGGAGTGGGCGAGCAGTACTTC. Its protein product is CSVGPRLAGVGEQYF. J is TRBJ2-7 and V is TRBV29-1, with 12 bases aligning to TRBD2. Losses at the gene ends were 4 bases for V and 6 bases for J; bases not matched to a gene: 10. The CDR3 runs 15 residues. CDR1 and CDR2 (germline): SQVTM, ANQGSEA.

This clonotype was counted a few times. The chain joins TRBV20-1 to TRBJ1-2, with no clear D. Trimming stripped 1 base from V and 7 bases from J, with 13 bases between. Germline values: CDR1 DFQATT, CDR2 SNEGSKA (reference sequence). The CDR3 contains 13 residues. The CDR3 region has the DNA TGCAGTGCTAGAGGGGTCTTGAGGAGTGGCTACACCTTC. It is translated as CSARGVLRSGYTF.

The chain combines TRBV4-1 with TRBJ1-1; TRBD1 aligns across 8 bases. The germline V gene has CDR1 MGHRA and CDR2 YSYEKL. Germline trimming cut 3 bases from V and 3 bases from J; bases unmatched to any gene: 12. The CDR3 loop spans 17 amino acids. This chain's CDR3 is CASSQGGQAEIHTEAFF. The CDR3 DNA reads TGCGCCAGCAGCCAGGGGGGACAGGCCGAAATCCACACTGAAGCTTTCTTT.

The genes are TRBV27 and TRBJ1-1; 8 bases are shared with TRBD1. The CDR3 sequence is 16 residues long. The V and J ends lost 1 base and 8 bases, in that order; junction bases with no gene match: 12. Germline values: CDR1 MNHEY, CDR2 SMNVEV (reference sequence). Here the CDR3 DNA reads TGTGCCAGCAGTTTATTAGGACAGGGCGTCTTCACCGAAGCTTTCTTT. Protein: CASSLLGQGVFTEAFF.

This chain joins TRBV29-1 and TRBJ1-2; D is perhaps TRBD1 (5 bases). Deletions cut 7 bases from V and 1 base from J, with 13 bases between. The germline V gene has CDR1 SQVTM and CDR2 ANQGSEA. CDR3 length equals 13 residues. The CDR3 loop reads CSAARGGNYGYTF. CDR3 DNA sequence: TGCAGCGCCGCCCGCGGGGGTAACTATGGCTACACCTTC.